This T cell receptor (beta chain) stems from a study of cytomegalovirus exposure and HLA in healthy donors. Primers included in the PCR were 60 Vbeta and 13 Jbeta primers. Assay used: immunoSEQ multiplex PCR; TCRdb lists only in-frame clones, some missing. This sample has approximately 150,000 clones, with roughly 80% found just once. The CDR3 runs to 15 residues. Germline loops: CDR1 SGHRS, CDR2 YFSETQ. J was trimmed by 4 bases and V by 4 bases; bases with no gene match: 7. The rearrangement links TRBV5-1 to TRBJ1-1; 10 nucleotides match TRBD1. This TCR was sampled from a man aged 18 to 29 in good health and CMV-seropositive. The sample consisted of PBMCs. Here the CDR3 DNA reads TGCGCCAGCAGCCGCGGGACAGGGGAAACCACTGAAGCTTTCTTT. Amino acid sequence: CASSRGTGETTEAFF.